These 3 T cell receptor beta chains share one sample of origin, sequenced in a study of T cell changes during pregnancy in multiple sclerosis. Here immunoSEQ multiplex PCR was the method, and the copy in TCRdb shows in-frame clones only, minus some. The data show 85,000 to 120,000 clones, 80% to 95% seen once. Sequences were derived from peripheral blood, sampled after pregnancy. The receptor set was obtained from a female donor with multiple sclerosis, enrolled in a pregnancy study.

This chain joins TRBV4-2 and TRBJ2-2; D is possibly TRBD1 (5 bases). The CDR3 consists of 15 residues. V was clipped by 1 base and J by 6 bases, with 12 bases between them. Germline V gene sequence: CDR1 LGHNA, CDR2 YNFKEQ. The CDR3 reads CASSQVEGDSGELFF. In nucleotides, the CDR3 is TGTGCCAGCAGCCAAGTGGAAGGGGATTCCGGGGAGCTGTTTTTT.

This sequence joins TRBV5-4 and TRBJ1-2; 8 bases agree with TRBD1. V lost 4 bases to trimming and J lost 0 bases; unmatched junction nucleotides: 14. Germline V gene data show CDR1 as SGHNT and CDR2 as YYREEE (reference sequence). The CDR3 has 18 residues. The CDR3 loop reads CASSRPGTGSEPNYGYTF. DNA for the CDR3: TGTGCCAGCAGCCGTCCCGGGACAGGATCGGAGCCTAACTATGGCTACACCTTC.

This clone has only one observation. J is TRBJ2-3 and V is TRBV5-4, with 12 bases that match TRBD2. J lost 5 bases, V lost 5 bases, and 6 bases had no gene match. This CDR3 has 15 residues. Looked up from germline, CDR1 is SGHNT and CDR2 is YYREEE (reference sequence). The CDR3 region is CASRPSGRAQDTQYF. Written as DNA, the CDR3 is TGTGCCAGCAGGCCTAGCGGGAGGGCCCAAGATACGCAGTATTTT. Full variable domain (outside the CDR3, taken from reference TRBV5-4 and TRBJ2-3): ETGVTQSPTHLIKTRGQQVTLRCSSQSGHNTVSWYQQALGQGPQFIFQYYREEENGRGNFPPRFSGLQFPNYSSELNVNALELDDSALYLCASRPSGRAQDTQYFGPGTRLTVL.